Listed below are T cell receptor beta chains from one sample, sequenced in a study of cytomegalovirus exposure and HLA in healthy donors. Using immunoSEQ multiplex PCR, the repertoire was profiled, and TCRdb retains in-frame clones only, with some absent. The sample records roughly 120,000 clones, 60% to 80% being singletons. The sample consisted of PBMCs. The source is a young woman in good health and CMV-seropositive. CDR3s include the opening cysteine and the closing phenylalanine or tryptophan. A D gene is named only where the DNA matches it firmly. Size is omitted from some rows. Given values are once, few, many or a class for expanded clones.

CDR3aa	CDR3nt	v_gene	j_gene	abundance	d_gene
CASSFGASIRNTIYF	TGTGCCAGCAGCTTTGGGGCCTCTATCCGAAACACCATATATTTT	TRBV5-8	TRBJ1-3	few	NA
CASKLGTQETQYF	TGTGCCAGCAAATTGGGCACCCAAGAGACCCAGTACTTC	TRBV27	TRBJ2-5	NA	NA
CASTGTEDGYTF	TGTGCCAGCACCGGGACAGAGGATGGCTACACCTTC	TRBV2	TRBJ1-2	NA	TRBD1
CASSELGQGNSPLHF	TGTGCCAGCAGTGAACTGGGACAGGGTAATTCACCCCTCCACTTT	TRBV6-4	TRBJ1-6	NA	TRBD1
CASTRDTYTDTQYF	TGTGCCAGCACCCGGGACACATACACAGATACGCAGTATTTT	TRBV6-5	TRBJ2-3	NA	NA
CASSVGAGGIYNEQFF	TGTGCCAGCAGCGTAGGAGCAGGGGGCATCTACAATGAGCAGTTCTTC	TRBV9	TRBJ2-1	NA	TRBD1
CASSFGTGVSPLHF	TGTGCCAGCAGCTTCGGGACAGGGGTGTCACCCCTCCACTTT	TRBV13	TRBJ1-6	NA	TRBD1
CATGKDWDSYSNQPQHF	TGTGCCACCGGAAAGGATTGGGACAGTTATAGCAATCAGCCCCAGCATTTT	TRBV19	TRBJ1-5	NA	TRBD1
CASSIDPGSNQPQHF	TGTGCCAGTAGTATAGATCCGGGGAGCAATCAGCCCCAGCATTTT	TRBV19	TRBJ1-5	NA	NA
CSELAGSYNEQFF	TGCAGCGAACTAGCAGGCTCCTACAATGAGCAGTTCTTC	TRBV29-1	TRBJ2-1	NA	NA
CASSQDGRGAKNIQYF	TGCGCCAGCAGCCAAGACGGCAGGGGAGCCAAAAACATTCAGTACTTC	TRBV4-1	TRBJ2-4	NA	NA
CASSLGQTYGYTF	TGTGCCAGCAGCTTGGGACAGACCTATGGCTACACCTTC	TRBV5-6	TRBJ1-2	NA	NA
CASSEARQGNIQYF	TGTGCCAGCAGTGAAGCCCGACAGGGAAACATTCAGTACTTC	TRBV2	TRBJ2-4	NA	TRBD1
CASSEESGAQHF	TGTGCCAGCAGTGAAGAAAGCGGGGCCCAGCATTTT	TRBV2	TRBJ1-5	NA	NA
CASSKGQTKQETQYF	TGTGCCAGCAGCAAAGGGCAGACTAAGCAAGAGACCCAGTACTTC	TRBV21-1	TRBJ2-5	NA	NA
CASSIARNEKLFF	TGTGCCAGTAGTATAGCCAGAAATGAAAAACTGTTTTTT	TRBV19	TRBJ1-4	NA	NA
CASSSDRWETQYF	TGTGCTAGCAGTTCGGACAGATGGGAGACCCAGTACTTC	TRBV7-7	TRBJ2-5	NA	NA
CASSLLVTGVGETQYF	TGTGCCAGCAGCTTACTAGTAACGGGGGTGGGAGAGACCCAGTACTTC	TRBV7-9	TRBJ2-5	once	NA
CASSPRSEHTEAFF	TGTGCCAGCTCACCACGGTCAGAACACACTGAAGCTTTCTTT	TRBV18	TRBJ1-1	NA	NA
CASSLAGGEGYTF	TGCGCCAGCAGCTTGGCGGGGGGCGAGGGCTACACCTTC	TRBV5-1	TRBJ1-2	NA	NA
CASSTGTTATNEKLFF	TGCGCCAGCAGCACCGGGACAACCGCAACTAATGAAAAACTGTTTTTT	TRBV5-1	TRBJ1-4	few	NA
CASKGGDGYTF	TGTGCCAGCAAGGGAGGGGACGGCTACACCTTC	TRBV9	TRBJ1-2	once	NA
CASTRVNTEAFF	TGTGCCAGTACCAGGGTCAACACTGAAGCTTTCTTT	TRBV19	TRBJ1-1	once	NA
CASSQDVERGTEAFF	TGCGCCAGCAGCCAAGATGTAGAGAGAGGCACTGAAGCTTTCTTT	TRBV4-1	TRBJ1-1	few	NA
CSALDQYGYTF	TGCAGTGCTTTAGATCAATATGGCTACACCTTC	TRBV20-1	TRBJ1-2	NA	NA
CSASADRVLNTEAFF	TGCAGCGCGTCTGCTGACAGGGTTTTAAACACTGAAGCTTTCTTT	TRBV29-1	TRBJ1-1	NA	TRBD1
CASSQVPGQSREQYF	TGTGCCAGCAGCCAAGTGCCGGGACAGAGTAGGGAGCAGTACTTC	TRBV14	TRBJ2-7	NA	TRBD1
CASRTGGEAFF	TGCGCCAGTAGGACAGGCGGTGAAGCTTTCTTT	TRBV5-1	TRBJ1-1	once	TRBD1
CASSWGGAHTEAFF	TGCGCCAGCAGCTGGGGGGGGGCCCACACTGAAGCTTTCTTT	TRBV5-1	TRBJ1-1	NA	NA
CASSLGTGSRDTQYF	TGTGCCAGCAGCCTAGGGACAGGGTCACGAGATACGCAGTATTTT	TRBV7-3	TRBJ2-3	NA	TRBD1
CASSPDFSDRDHTGELFF	TGTGCCAGCAGTCCCGACTTCTCGGACAGAGACCACACCGGGGAGCTGTTTTTT	TRBV28	TRBJ2-2	NA	NA
CATQKTTGTSGNNEQFF	TGTGCCACCCAAAAAACCACCGGGACTAGCGGGAACAATGAGCAGTTCTTC	TRBV10-3	TRBJ2-1	once	TRBD2
CASSEGQGGREAFF	TGTGCCAGCAGTGAAGGTCAGGGAGGACGTGAAGCTTTCTTT	TRBV2	TRBJ1-1	NA	NA
CASSQEGGSEGYNEQFF	TGCGCCAGCAGCCAAGAAGGAGGTAGTGAAGGCTACAATGAGCAGTTCTTC	TRBV4-1	TRBJ2-1	NA	NA
CASSLLRTVNEKLFF	TGTGCCAGCAGCCTCTTACGGACAGTCAATGAAAAACTGTTTTTT	TRBV7-2	TRBJ1-4	NA	NA
CASSDRDNEKLFF	TGTGCCAGCAGCGACAGGGATAATGAAAAACTGTTTTTT	TRBV5-4	TRBJ1-4	NA	TRBD1
CASSTGLAGGRYYEQYF	TGTGCCAGCAGTACCGGACTAGCGGGGGGCCGCTACTACGAGCAGTACTTC	TRBV27	TRBJ2-7	NA	TRBD2